The source of this T cell receptor (beta chain) is a study of blood T cell repertoires in COVID-19. The wider study: T cells, B-cell-depleted T cells, or PBMCs supplied cDNA or gDNA.

In the study's own analysis: Estimation of nucleated cell counts relied on the amplification of reference gene primers. Clones were sequenced by immunoSEQ multiplex PCR, and TCRdb holds only the in-frame ones, with some missing. D and trimming were read from the DNA, whereas the V and J calls and clone size are those reported in that table. The sample holds roughly 200,000 clones; roughly 85% are singletons and the top ten take less than 15%. The J segment lost 6 bases and the V segment lost 5 bases, leaving 2 bases of the junction unmatched. Germline assignment: CDR1 SQVTM and CDR2 ANQGSEA. The CDR3 runs 12 residues.

This receptor was taken from a woman under 30 who had recovered from COVID-19. The J gene is TRBJ1-1, the V gene TRBV29-1, with 11 bases matching TRBD1. The source material was peripheral blood. The CDR3 spells CSVSGQGAEAFF. In DNA form, the CDR3 reads TGCAGCGTTTCGGGACAGGGGGCTGAAGCTTTCTTT.